The 30 T cell receptor beta chains below all came from one sample that was sequenced in a study of blood T cells in healthy people across ages. A second PCR, run for roughly 7 to 12 cycles, used a sample-barcoded 5' primer plus a J-beta primer mix. TCRdb re-called the 5' RACE reads through MiXCR, storing one row per CDR3 protein. The profile shows 850,000 to 1,000,000 distinct CDR3 sequences, about 51% of them singletons. Specimen: blood. The receptors were sampled from an older woman in good health.

V gene TRBV7-8 combines with J gene TRBJ2-1; D possibly matches TRBD1 or TRBD2 (5 bases each). This CDR3 spans 15 amino acids. Germline V CDR1 and CDR2: SGHVS, FQNEAQ. Deletions cut 2 bases from V and 0 bases from J, with 8 bases between. This chain's CDR3 is CASSLWGSSYNEQFF. Written as DNA, the CDR3 is TGTGCCAGCAGCTTATGGGGGAGCTCCTACAATGAGCAGTTCTTC.

In this sample, this clonotype turned up once. The rearrangement joins TRBV6-1 to TRBJ1-1; 7 bases match TRBD1. The CDR3 totals 15 residues. The junction had 12 bases not matched to a gene; V was cut back by 1 base and J by 10 bases. Germline V gene data show CDR1 as MNHNS and CDR2 as SASEGT. CDR3: CASSEVRGLGSVAFF. The CDR3 DNA sequence: TGTGCCAGCAGTGAAGTAAGGGGGCTAGGGAGTGTAGCTTTCTTT.

This sequence joins TRBV30 and TRBJ2-5; D is uncertain. The CDR3 covers 12 residues. V was shortened by 2 bases and J by 3 bases, with 7 bases between the two germline ends. Looked up from germline, CDR1 is GTSNPN and CDR2 is SVGIG (reference sequence). CDR3: CAWSIVEETQYF. DNA for the CDR3: TGTGCCTGGAGTATAGTCGAAGAGACCCAGTACTTC.

The chain combines TRBV12-3 or TRBV12-4 with TRBJ1-1, with unresolved D. V lost 3 bases and J lost 2, with 13 bases in between. The CDR3 runs 15 residues. CDR3 nucleotide sequence: TGTGCCAGCAGTTTCGCTGTTTTAGGAAACACTGAAGCTTTCTTT. It yields the protein CASSFAVLGNTEAFF.

The chain links TRBV3-1 to TRBJ1-1; a possible D gene is TRBD1 (6 bases). The germline V and J ends were trimmed by 1 base and 4 bases, with 10 bases remaining between them. There are 14 residues in the CDR3. The germline V gene has CDR1 LGHDT and CDR2 YNNKEL (reference sequence). The CDR3 region is CASSQAQGSTEAFF. The CDR3 DNA is TGTGCCAGCAGCCAAGCCCAGGGGAGCACTGAAGCTTTCTTT. Based on the CDR3 plus reference TRBV3-1 and TRBJ1-1, the full variable domain is DTAVSQTPKYLVTQMGNDKSIKCEQNLGHDTMYWYKQDSKKFLKIMFSYNNKELIINETVPNRFSPKSPDKAHLNLHINSLELGDSAVYFCASSQAQGSTEAFFGQGTRLTVV.

This clonotype was observed once. V gene TRBV28 combines with J gene TRBJ2-4; 11 bases are a match to TRBD2. Judging by the DNA end, TRBJ2-7 fits better; the J call may be wrong. This CDR3 has 16 amino acids. From germline, CDR1 is MDHEN and CDR2 SYDVKM. CDR3 DNA sequence: TGTGCCAGCAGTTACGACATAGCGGGAGGGAATTTCGAGCAGTACTTC. Protein sequence: CASSYDIAGGNFEQYF.

The rearrangement uses TRBV6-5 and TRBJ2-1; possibly TRBD2 for D (5 bases). Germline-derived CDR1 and CDR2 are MNHEY and SVGAGI. Trimming cost V 2 bases and J 9 bases, with 23 bases left between them. CDR3 length equals 17 residues. CDR3 sequence reads: CASSYHTVVRRTGEQFF. CDR3 coding DNA: TGTGCCAGCAGTTACCACACGGTGGTGCGTCGGACTGGTGAGCAGTTCTTC.

This clonotype was seen only a few times. The V call is TRBV4-1, the J call TRBJ2-5; 8 bases are shared with TRBD2. Germline CDR1 is MGHRA and CDR2 is YSYEKL. The CDR3 has 15 residues. The V segment lost 2 bases and the J segment 5 bases; nucleotides outside the gene matches: 7. CDR3 region: CASSQKLAVGETQYF. In nucleotides, the CDR3 is TGCGCCAGCAGCCAAAAACTAGCGGTGGGGGAGACCCAGTACTTC.

In its sample, this clonotype was seen many times. The chain uses TRBV2 and TRBJ2-7; no clear D. V lost 7 bases and J 6 bases, leaving 10 bases between the germline ends. This CDR3 has 11 residues. The germline V gene encodes CDR1 SNHLY and CDR2 FYNNEI. CDR3: CASMTPLEQYF. CDR3 sequence (DNA): TGTGCCAGCATGACGCCTCTCGAGCAGTACTTC.

The rearrangement uses TRBV20-1 and TRBJ2-1; 10 positions agree with TRBD2. Looked up from germline, CDR1 is DFQATT and CDR2 is SNEGSKA (reference sequence). The trim removed 6 bases at V and 3 bases at J, leaving 8 bases unmatched. CDR3 size: 15 residues. Here the CDR3 DNA reads TGCAGTGCCCCACCCTGGACTAGCGGCTACAATGAGCAGTTCTTC. It codes for CSAPPWTSGYNEQFF.

In its sample, this clonotype was seen a few times. V usage is TRBV7-2 and J usage is TRBJ2-2, with 9 positions matching TRBD2. V lost 1 base, J lost 0 bases, and 6 bases stayed unmatched. Germline CDR1 reads SGHTA; CDR2 reads FQGNSA. The CDR3 covers 18 residues. The DNA for the CDR3 is TGTGCCAGCAGCTTAGGACTAGCGGCCGCCGCGAACACCGGGGAGCTGTTTTTT. Translation: CASSLGLAAAANTGELFF.

This clonotype was seen more than once but under ten times. The rearrangement uses TRBV6-1 and TRBJ2-5; TRBD2 matches at 8 bases. V lost 3 bases, J lost 2 bases, and 5 bases stayed unmatched. The CDR3 contains 15 residues. Germline V gene sequence: CDR1 MNHNS, CDR2 SASEGT. The CDR3 protein is CASSDPGGFQETQYF. The CDR3 DNA follows: TGTGCCAGCAGTGACCCGGGAGGGTTTCAAGAGACCCAGTACTTC.

This clonotype was counted ten times or more. This chain connects TRBV29-1 to TRBJ2-7; 7 nucleotides align to TRBD1. Germline loops: CDR1 SQVTM, CDR2 ANQGSEA. With V trimmed by 7 bases and J by 7 bases, 16 bases remained unmatched. This CDR3 region has 14 residues. In DNA form, the CDR3 reads TGCAGCGCCCAGACAGGGTTTGGTGTGTGGGAGCAGTACTTC. Encoded protein: CSAQTGFGVWEQYF.

This clonotype was picked up many times. The chain couples TRBV7-7 to TRBJ2-5; D might be TRBD1 (6 bases). The CDR3 has 14 residues. CDR1 is SSHAT and CDR2 is FNYEAQ in the germline V gene (reference sequence). V shed 5 bases and J shed 5 bases, with 15 bases lying between them. CDR3: CASSPTGFGETQYF. The CDR3 nucleotides read TGTGCCAGCAGCCCCACAGGGTTCGGCGAGACCCAGTACTTC.

This chain uses TRBV4-1 with TRBJ2-1; D is possibly TRBD1 (5 bases). The CDR3 length is 16 residues. Germline-derived CDR1 and CDR2 are MGHRA and YSYEKL. Trimming removed 1 base at V and 1 base at J, with 11 bases between. The CDR3 region is CASSQGGRGSYNEQFF. In DNA form, the CDR3 reads TGCGCCAGCAGCCAAGGGGGTAGGGGTTCCTACAATGAGCAGTTCTTC.

The chain carries TRBV6-1 and TRBJ2-3; 10 positions match TRBD1. The V segment lost 6 bases and the J segment 0 bases; nucleotides outside the gene matches: 12. CDR3 size: 18 residues. The germline CDR1 and CDR2 sequences are MNHNS and SASEGT. Here the CDR3 DNA reads TGTGCCAGCAGCGAAAGGACAGGGGGTCCGAGAAGCACAGATACGCAGTATTTT. Protein: CASSERTGGPRSTDTQYF.

This chain joins TRBV12-3 or TRBV12-4 and TRBJ2-7; D is perhaps TRBD1 (6 bases). V gave up 4 bases and J gave up 0 bases, with 13 bases separating them. The CDR3 extends over 15 amino acids. The CDR3 bases are TGTGCCAGCAGTTCTCCGGGACAAAGCTCCTACGAGCAGTACTTC. This gives the protein CASSSPGQSSYEQYF.

The V gene is TRBV20-1, the J gene TRBJ1-5, with D perhaps TRBD1 (5 bases). The CDR3 has 15 amino acids. V was clipped by 3 bases and J by 5 bases, with 17 bases between them. Germline lookup yields CDR1 DFQATT and CDR2 SNEGSKA (reference sequence). The CDR3 is CSASGRNSRDQPQHF. The CDR3 region has the DNA TGCAGTGCTAGCGGTCGCAACAGCAGGGATCAGCCCCAGCATTTT.

V gene TRBV6-5 combines with J gene TRBJ2-3; possibly TRBD2 for D (6 bases). Germline loops: CDR1 MNHEY, CDR2 SVGAGI. With 0 bases removed from V and 0 bases from J, the gap between germline ends came to 10 bases. The length of the CDR3 is 16 residues. CDR3 region: CASSYSAGTSTDTQYF. The CDR3 DNA reads TGTGCCAGCAGTTACTCTGCAGGGACTAGCACAGATACGCAGTATTTT.

V gene TRBV3-1 combines with J gene TRBJ2-2; 12 bases match TRBD2. This CDR3 has 17 amino acids. Trimming cost V 1 base and J 4 bases; bases outside gene matches: 4. The germline V gene encodes CDR1 LGHDT and CDR2 YNNKEL (reference sequence). For the CDR3, the DNA is TGTGCCAGCAGCCAAGGGTCTAGCGGGAGGGTCACCGGGGAGCTGTTTTTT. Residues: CASSQGSSGRVTGELFF.

This clonotype was detected only once. The J gene is TRBJ1-5, the V gene TRBV20-1; 8 positions match TRBD1. V trimming: 6 bases; J trimming: 7 bases; junction bases outside the gene matches: 14. Germline V lookup: CDR1 DFQATT, CDR2 SNEGSKA (reference sequence). The CDR3 consists of 15 residues. CDR3 in DNA: TGCAGTGCCAAAGACAGGGCAGGGGGCCGGCAGCCCCAGCATTTT. Encoded protein: CSAKDRAGGRQPQHF.

As concerns this clonotype: A single base separates this from a much larger clone, so it may be a read error. The rearrangement uses TRBV12-3 or TRBV12-4 and TRBJ2-4; D perhaps matches TRBD2 (5 bases). V lost 5 bases, J lost 13 bases, and 24 bases lay in between. The CDR3 consists of 15 residues. The CDR3 sequence: CASSPQGSAQGPQYF. CDR3 nucleotide sequence: TGTGCCAGCAGTCCACAAGGTAGCGCGCAAGGTCCGCAGTACTTC.

V is TRBV21-1 and J is TRBJ2-7; the table's D call, TRBD1, has no DNA check behind it. TRBV21-1 is designated a pseudogene. The CDR3 loop spans 18 amino acids. CDR3 region: CASSKVRGDTELNCEQYF. Here the CDR3 DNA reads TGTGCCAGCAGCAAAGTTCGGGGGGACACTGAGCTCAACTGCGAGCAGTACTTC.

V and J are TRBV18 and TRBJ1-1; D is perhaps TRBD1 (5 bases). This CDR3 is built from 15 residues. Germline assignment: CDR1 KGHSH and CDR2 LQKENI. The V gene lost 3 bases and the J gene lost 8 bases, with 19 bases spanning the gap. The CDR3 nucleotides are TGTGCCAGCTCACCCGAAGGCGGGGGACGGACCGAAGCTTTCTTT. It translates to CASSPEGGGRTEAFF.

On this clonotype: The junction differs from germline at one of its ends, possibly a read error. The rearrangement joins TRBV20-1 to TRBJ1-2; 7 bases match TRBD1. Germline V gene lookup returns CDR1 DFQATT and CDR2 SNEGSKA (reference sequence). This CDR3 is 14 amino acids long. The CDR3 nucleotides read TGTAGTGCTAGAGTGCCAGGGGGACTATATGGCTACACCTTC. Amino acids: CSARVPGGLYGYTF.

The CDR3 protein is CASSQRTGEETQYF. In DNA, the CDR3 is TGTGCCAGCAGCCAGCGGACAGGGGAAGAGACCCAGTACTTC. V is TRBV14 and J is TRBJ2-5; 9 bases fit TRBD1. The CDR3 loop spans 14 amino acids. V gave up 3 bases and J gave up 3 bases; unmatched junction bases: 2. Looked up from germline, CDR1 is SGHDN and CDR2 is FVKESK.

This clonotype was detected a few times. This chain joins TRBV28 and TRBJ2-7; D is uncertain. This CDR3 is built from 14 residues. Germline V gene data show CDR1 as MDHEN and CDR2 as SYDVKM. The V end lost 2 bases, the J end lost 3 bases, and 11 bases lay between the germline ends. For the CDR3, the DNA is TGTGCCAGCAGTTTAAATGGGGAACACTACGAGCAGTACTTC. Its protein is CASSLNGEHYEQYF.

This rearrangement joins TRBV4-1 to TRBJ2-2; D assignment may be TRBD1 or TRBD2 (5 bases each). Looked up from germline, CDR1 is MGHRA and CDR2 is YSYEKL. Deletions cut 7 bases from V and 4 bases from J, with 13 bases between. CDR3 length: 14 amino acids. The CDR3 spells CASKYGAGTGELFF. CDR3 nucleotides: TGCGCCAGCAAATACGGGGCGGGCACCGGGGAGCTGTTTTTT.

For the CDR3, the DNA is TGTGCCAGCAGGTTTCCGGGCGGCGAGCAGTACTTC. Translating gives CASRFPGGEQYF. This chain links TRBV7-2 with TRBJ2-7; the D is unclear. The V gene lost 6 bases and the J gene lost 6 bases, with 12 bases spanning the gap. The germline V gene encodes CDR1 SGHTA and CDR2 FQGNSA. The CDR3 sequence is 12 residues long.

In the case of this clonotype: Its ends do not fully match the called genes, so a read error is possible. CDR3 residues: CAGSVVGSRTEAFF. The CDR3 DNA sequence: TGTGCCGGCAGCGTAGTTGGGAGCCGAACTGAAGCTTTCTTT. The V gene is TRBV9, the J gene TRBJ1-1; no firm D call. The CDR3 has 14 residues. CDR1 and CDR2 from the germline V gene are SGDLS and YYNGEE. Looking up the rest from reference TRBV9 and TRBJ1-1 gives the full variable domain: DSGVTQTPKHLITATGQRVTLRCSPRSGDLSVYWYQQSLDQGLQFLIQYYNGEERAKGNILERFSAQQFPDLHSELNLSSLELGDSALYFCAGSVVGSRTEAFFGQGTRLTVV.